These 22 T cell receptor beta chains were all obtained from the same sample, sequenced in a study of breast tumors, draining lymph nodes, adjacent tissues listed by TCRdb under 2016. The axillary draining lymph nodes of breast cancer patients were the source of the lymph node samples. Library preparation was by multiplex PCR. Sequencer: Illumina HiSeq 2000. The public reads were reanalyzed by TCRdb: fastp trimming at Q25, MiXCR alignment, in-frame beta chains only. Rows with a matching CDR3 protein are joined into one entry that keeps the most common DNA and genes. Counted in this sample were about 110,000 distinct CDR3 sequences; roughly 33% of them appeared once. The ten largest clonotypes hold around 6% of the sample. Specimen: axillary lymph node tissue. Receptors originate from a female donor with breast cancer. Some clones in this sample may be carry-over from other donors' samples.

Turning to this clonotype: The DNA is omitted, as the CDR3 cannot be located on it reliably, and the CDR3 follows TCRdb's listing. The rearrangement joins TRBV7-9 to TRBJ2-2; the table gives TRBD2 as D, unverified against the DNA. Per the germline V gene, CDR1 is SEHNR and CDR2 is FQNEAQ (reference sequence). The CDR3 totals 24 residues, both ends included. The CDR3 here is CASSNRHLGEGEQYFGPGTGELFF.

The chain joins TRBV5-1 to TRBJ2-1; 7 nucleotides align to TRBD2. Near its end, the DNA agrees better with TRBJ2-5, so the J call may be wrong. Germline V gene sequence: CDR1 SGHRS, CDR2 YFSETQ. This CDR3 contains 13 residues. For the CDR3, the DNA is TGCGCCAGCAGCTTGGGCTGGGACTACGACCAGTACTTC. Translated, it gives CASSLGWDYDQYF.

The rearrangement joins TRBV5-6 to TRBJ1-4, with D maybe TRBD1 (6 bases). The CDR3 extends over 13 amino acids. V was cut by 6 bases and J by 7 bases, with 13 bases left in between. Germline CDR1 is SGHDT and CDR2 is YYEEEE. The CDR3: CASTRGAFEKLFF. The CDR3 coding sequence is TGTGCCAGCACCCGGGGGGCGTTTGAAAAACTGTTTTTT. Full variable domain (missing parts from reference TRBV5-6 and TRBJ1-4): DAGVTQSPTHLIKTRGQQVTLRCSPKSGHDTVSWYQQALGQGPQFIFQYYEEEERQRGNFPDRFSGHQFPNYSSELNVNALLLGDSALYLCASTRGAFEKLFFGSGTQLSVL.

This clonotype has more than one count but fewer than ten. The chain is built from TRBV28 and TRBJ2-1; 9 bases match TRBD2. Trimming removed 2 bases from V and 7 bases from J; junction bases left unmatched: 6. CDR1 is MDHEN, CDR2 SYDVKM, per germline. The CDR3 has 15 residues. This CDR3 is CASSLASGILNEQFF. CDR3 sequence (DNA): TGTGCCAGCAGTTTAGCTAGCGGGATTCTTAATGAGCAGTTCTTC.

This clonotype came up many times. V usage is TRBV10-3 and J usage is TRBJ2-3; 8 bases align to TRBD1. The CDR3 covers 16 residues. CDR1 is ENHRY, CDR2 SYGVKD, per germline. Trimming removed 6 bases from V and 2 bases from J; junction bases left unmatched: 10. The CDR3 region has the DNA TGTGCCATCAGCGACCCCGGACAGGGCAACACAGATACGCAGTATTTT. This encodes CAISDPGQGNTDTQYF.

The J gene is TRBJ2-6, the V gene TRBV27; 7 bases align to TRBD1. Germline CDR1 MNHEY, CDR2 SMNVEV (reference sequence). V lost 2 bases, J lost 1 base, and 5 bases stayed unmatched. CDR3 length equals 17 residues. CDR3 loop: CASSLPDRVSGANVLTF. CDR3 bases: TGTGCCAGCAGTTTACCTGACAGGGTTTCTGGGGCCAACGTCCTGACTTTC. The full variable domain, its missing parts supplied by reference TRBV27 and TRBJ2-6, is EAQVTQNPRYLITVTGKKLTVTCSQNMNHEYMSWYRQDPGLGLRQIYYSMNVEVTDKGDVPEGYKVSRKEKRNFPLILESPSPNQTSLYFCASSLPDRVSGANVLTFGAGSRLTVL.

With respect to this clonotype: This may stem from a read error, because a much larger clone lies one nucleotide away. It is likely a read error, because the conserved phenylalanine at the end of the CDR3 is missing. The chain carries TRBV29-1 and TRBJ1-1; possibly TRBD1 for D (5 bases). This CDR3 is built from 14 residues. Germline V gene data show CDR1 as SQVTM and CDR2 as ANQGSEA. With 2 bases removed from V and 3 bases from J, the gap between germline ends came to 13 bases. The CDR3 DNA reads as TGCAGCGTTGAATCGGCAGGGAGGGACACTGAAGCTTTCTCT. It specifies CSVESAGRDTEAFS.

The rearrangement uses TRBV7-9 and TRBJ2-1; 9 bases agree with TRBD2. The CDR3 contains 16 residues. V trimming: 2 bases; J trimming: 7 bases; junction bases outside the gene matches: 9. Looked up from germline, CDR1 is SEHNR and CDR2 is FQNEAQ (reference sequence). Written as DNA, the CDR3 is TGTGCCAGCAGCTTAATTATAGCGGGGGCCTCGAATGAGCAGTTCTTC. Encoded protein: CASSLIIAGASNEQFF.

This clonotype was seen many times. One junction end does not reproduce the germline sequence, and a read error may be involved. The rearrangement joins TRBV7-7 to TRBJ2-1; possibly TRBD1 for D (5 bases). The V gene's germline CDR1 is SSHAT and CDR2 FNYEAQ (reference sequence). The CDR3 is 15 residues long. The CDR3: CASSLGQGRVHEQFF. The DNA of the CDR3 is TGTGCTAGCAGCTTAGGTCAGGGCAGGGTCCATGAGCAGTTCTTC.

This clonotype was detected ten times or more. The chain recombines TRBV28 with TRBJ2-7; D gene uncertain. Germline V gives CDR1 MDHEN, CDR2 SYDVKM. The CDR3 is 13 residues long. With 6 bases removed from V and 1 base from J, the gap between germline ends came to 10 bases. CDR3 in DNA: TGTGCCAGCAGGTCCGCCAGTTCCTACGAGCAGTACTTC. This codes for CASRSASSYEQYF.

Of note for this clonotype: This may be a read error: a much more frequent sequence differs by one nucleotide. The chain links TRBV5-8 to TRBJ2-3; a weak D match, TRBD1 (5 bases). The V end was cut by 2 bases, the J end by 4 bases, with 11 bases between. Germline lookup yields CDR1 SGHTS and CDR2 YDEGEE. This CDR3 spans 14 amino acids. The CDR3 sequence is CASSLPTASDTQYF. The DNA of the CDR3 is TGTGCCAGCAGCTTACCGACAGCTTCAGATACGCAGTATTTT. Filled out from reference TRBV5-8 and TRBJ2-3, the complete variable domain reads EAGVTQSPTHLIKTRGQQATLRCSPISGHTSVYWYQQALGLGLQFLLWYDEGEERNRGNFPPRFSGRQFPNYSSELNVNALELEDSALYLCASSLPTASDTQYFGPGTRLTVL.

At least ten counts were recorded for this clonotype. The chain has TRBV19 and TRBJ2-1; 7 nucleotides align to TRBD2. Per the germline V gene, CDR1 is LNHDA and CDR2 is SQIVND (reference sequence). V shed 10 bases, J shed 12 bases, and the junction held 18 bases outside the gene matches. The CDR3 is 14 amino acids. The DNA for the CDR3 is TGTGCCACCGCAGCGGGATTCCTGCCTAAGGGGCAGTTCTTC. Residues: CATAAGFLPKGQFF.

This clonotype has at least ten counts. The chain has TRBV2 and TRBJ1-5, with TRBD1 matching over 7 bases. This CDR3 comprises 14 residues. Per germline, CDR1 SNHLY and CDR2 FYNNEI. V trimming: 5 bases; J trimming: 0 bases; junction bases outside the gene matches: 1. The CDR3 protein is CASSRDSSNQPQHF. The CDR3 nucleotides read TGTGCCAGCAGTCGGGACAGTAGCAATCAGCCCCAGCATTTT.

This clonotype was seen repeatedly, ten times or more. This rearrangement joins TRBV7-2 to TRBJ1-4; possibly TRBD1 for D (6 bases). CDR3 length equals 14 residues. The germline V gene has CDR1 SGHTA and CDR2 FQGNSA. The V and J ends lost 5 bases and 5 bases respectively, with 12 bases between them. CDR3 amino acids: CASSTQGGNEKLFF. The DNA of the CDR3 is TGTGCCAGCAGCACACAGGGCGGGAATGAAAAACTGTTTTTT.

This clonotype was observed at least ten times. V gene TRBV11-2 combines with J gene TRBJ2-5; a weak D match, TRBD1 (7 bases). The CDR3 covers 13 residues. The germline V and J ends were trimmed by 5 bases and 5 bases, with 12 bases remaining between them. CDR1 and CDR2 (germline): SGHAT, FQNNGV. CDR3 DNA sequence: TGTGCCAGCAGCATACCAGGGGGGGAGACCCAGTACTTC. Its translation: CASSIPGGETQYF. Variable domain in full (rest from reference TRBV11-2 and TRBJ2-5): EAGVAQSPRYKIIEKRQSVAFWCNPISGHATLYWYQQILGQGPKLLIQFQNNGVVDDSQLPKDRFSAERLKGVDSTLKIQPAKLEDSAVYLCASSIPGGETQYFGPGTRLLVL.

There are many counts of this clonotype. V usage is TRBV6-5 and J usage is TRBJ1-5; D is possibly TRBD1 (6 bases). V was clipped by 6 bases and J by 3 bases, with 9 bases between them. The CDR3 covers 13 residues. Germline values: CDR1 MNHEY, CDR2 SVGAGI. CDR3 region: CASSRDINQPQHF. CDR3 DNA sequence: TGTGCCAGCAGCAGGGACATCAATCAGCCCCAGCATTTT.

For this clonotype: A much larger clonotype is one base distant, so this may be a read error. This rearrangement joins TRBV5-4 to TRBJ2-2; D is unclear. CDR3 length equals 15 residues. Germline V CDR1 and CDR2: SGHNT, YYREEE (reference sequence). V was cut by 2 bases and J by 6 bases, with 14 bases left in between. CDR3 bases: TGTGCCAGCAGCTTCCCGGGTACGAGTCCCGGGGAGCTGTTTTTT. Its protein product is CASSFPGTSPGELFF.

This clonotype was seen ten or more times. The chain has TRBV12-3 or TRBV12-4 and TRBJ1-5; 9 bases line up with TRBD1. The CDR3 runs 13 residues. With 6 bases clipped from V and 5 bases from J, the junction kept 2 bases outside the gene matches. The CDR3 DNA is TGTGCCAGCAGCAGGACAGGGGATCAGCCCCAGCATTTT. Translating it yields CASSRTGDQPQHF.

This sequence joins TRBV29-1 and TRBJ2-1, with D perhaps TRBD2 (6 bases). With 4 bases removed from V and 9 bases from J, the gap between germline ends came to 10 bases. From germline, CDR1 is SQVTM and CDR2 ANQGSEA. The CDR3 totals 11 residues. CDR3 sequence reads: CSVAGVGEQFF. The CDR3 region has the DNA TGCAGCGTTGCGGGGGTGGGTGAGCAGTTCTTC.

On this clonotype itself: A much larger clone differs by one base, so this may be a read error. The gene calls are TRBV7-2 and TRBJ1-1, with D unclear. The CDR3 totals 12 residues. Germline V gives CDR1 SGHTA, CDR2 FQGNSA. Trimming took 4 bases from V and 4 from J, leaving 7 bases between them. The CDR3 here is CASSWAGTEAFF. The CDR3, as DNA: TGTGCCAGCAGCTGGGCGGGCACTGAAGCTTTCTTT.

This rearrangement joins TRBV7-9 to TRBJ2-5, with 15 nucleotides matching TRBD2. Germline trimming cut 5 bases from V and 5 bases from J; bases unmatched to any gene: 3. This CDR3 spans 15 amino acids. Germline lookup yields CDR1 SEHNR and CDR2 FQNEAQ (reference sequence). The CDR3 sequence: CASSGLAGGGETQYF. Here the CDR3 DNA reads TGTGCCAGCAGCGGACTAGCGGGGGGGGGTGAGACCCAGTACTTC.

This clonotype was picked up many times. The chain has TRBV6-6 and TRBJ2-7; 7 bases line up with TRBD2. Germline V gene data show CDR1 as MNHNY and CDR2 as SVGAGI (reference sequence). The CDR3 covers 14 residues. V shed 5 bases, J shed 0 bases, and the junction held 4 bases outside the gene matches. CDR3 protein: CASSHGGSSYEQYF. The CDR3 DNA is TGTGCCAGCAGTCACGGGGGGAGCTCCTACGAGCAGTACTTC.